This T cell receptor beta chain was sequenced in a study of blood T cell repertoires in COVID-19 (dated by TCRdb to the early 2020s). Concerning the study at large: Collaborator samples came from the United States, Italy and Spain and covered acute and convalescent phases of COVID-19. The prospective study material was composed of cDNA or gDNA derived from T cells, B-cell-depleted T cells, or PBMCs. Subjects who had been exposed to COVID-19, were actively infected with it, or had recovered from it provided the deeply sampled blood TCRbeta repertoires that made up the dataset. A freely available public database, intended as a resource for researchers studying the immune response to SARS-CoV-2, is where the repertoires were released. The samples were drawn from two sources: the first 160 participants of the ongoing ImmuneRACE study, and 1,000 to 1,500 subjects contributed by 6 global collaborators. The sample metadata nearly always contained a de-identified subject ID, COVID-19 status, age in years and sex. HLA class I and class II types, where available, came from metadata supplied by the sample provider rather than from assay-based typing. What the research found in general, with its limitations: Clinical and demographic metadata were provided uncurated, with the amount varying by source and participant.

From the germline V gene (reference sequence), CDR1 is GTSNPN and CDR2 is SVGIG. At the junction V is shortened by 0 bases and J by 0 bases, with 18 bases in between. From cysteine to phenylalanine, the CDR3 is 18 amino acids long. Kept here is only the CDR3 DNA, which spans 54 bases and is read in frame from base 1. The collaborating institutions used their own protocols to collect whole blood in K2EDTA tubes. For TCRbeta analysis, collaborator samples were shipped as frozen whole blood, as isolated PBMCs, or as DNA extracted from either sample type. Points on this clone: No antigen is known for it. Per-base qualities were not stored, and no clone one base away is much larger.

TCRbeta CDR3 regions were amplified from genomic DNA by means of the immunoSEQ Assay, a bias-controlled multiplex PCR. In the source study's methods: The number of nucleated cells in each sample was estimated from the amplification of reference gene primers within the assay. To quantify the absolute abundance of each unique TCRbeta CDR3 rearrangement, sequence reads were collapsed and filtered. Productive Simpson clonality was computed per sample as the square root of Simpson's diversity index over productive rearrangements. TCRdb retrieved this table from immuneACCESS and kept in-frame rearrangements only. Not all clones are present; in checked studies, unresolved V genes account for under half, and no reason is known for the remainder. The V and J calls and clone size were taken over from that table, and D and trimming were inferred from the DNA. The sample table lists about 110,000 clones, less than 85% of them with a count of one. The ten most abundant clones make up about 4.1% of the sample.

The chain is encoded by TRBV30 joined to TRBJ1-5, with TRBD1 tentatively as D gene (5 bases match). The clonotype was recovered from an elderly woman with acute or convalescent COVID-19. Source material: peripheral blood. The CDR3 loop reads CAWSVPYRTVGSNQPQHF. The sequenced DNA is TGTGCCTGGAGTGTACCGTACAGGACGGTGGGTAGCAATCAGCCCCAGCATTTT.